This T cell receptor beta chain came from a study of T cells after yellow fever vaccination. Findings of the study overall: Subsequent to the booster, the majority of primary-vaccination clones reappeared (roughly 96% CD4, 70% to 90% CD8). There was a small share of clonotypes that showed up in both the CD4 and CD8 compartments. The bulk population could contribute abundant contaminating clonotypes to FACS-sorted repertoires.

They built TCR cDNA with 5'RACE template switching, a step that put in a universal primer site and UMIs. TCRdb used MiXCR to reprocess the 5' RACE reads, holding one entry per CDR3 protein. The data show 340,000 or so distinct CDR3 sequences, with roughly an eighth seen just once and 3.2% held by the top ten. This clonotype occurred a few times. The antigen is not known. Germline CDR1 and CDR2: SGHRS and YFSETQ. CDR3 length: 13 amino acids. Trimming stripped 1 base from V and 5 bases from J, with 9 bases between. This sample comprised CD4+ T cells sorted from PBMCs, obtained 15 days after the yellow fever booster vaccination. The sequence derives from a man aged 18 to 29 who received the YFV17D yellow fever vaccine. The rearrangement links TRBV5-1 to TRBJ2-5, with a possible D match to TRBD2 (5 bases). The CDR3 region is CASSLWERETQYF. CDR3 nucleotide sequence: TGCGCCAGCAGCTTGTGGGAGAGGGAGACCCAGTACTTC. Full variable domain (missing parts from reference TRBV5-1 and TRBJ2-5): KAGVTQTPRYLIKTRGQQVTLSCSPISGHRSVSWYQQTPGQGLQFLFEYFSETQRNKGNFPGRFSGRQFSNSRSEMNVSTLELGDSALYLCASSLWERETQYFGPGTRLLVL.